The 27 T cell receptor beta chains presented below share a single source sample, sequenced in a study of T-cell memory formation after mild COVID-19. Using its own MiXCR run on the 5' RACE reads, TCRdb lists one record per CDR3 protein. The sample shows 400,000 to 500,000 distinct CDR3 sequences, more than 15% of them seen only once. The sample comprised PBMCs or a T cell subset sorted from them (not recorded which). The receptors originated from a young man who had mild COVID-19 (a few samples of this study predate the infection). Cell type and time point are not known.

The chain carries TRBV12-3 or TRBV12-4 and TRBJ2-5; D is possibly TRBD1 (5 bases). V was cut by 3 bases and J by 7 bases, with 15 bases left in between. The CDR3 length is 14 residues. The DNA for the CDR3 is TGTGCCAGCAGTTTTCAGGGCCTTATAGGGACCCAGTACTTC. Translated, it gives CASSFQGLIGTQYF.

The J gene is TRBJ2-3, the V gene TRBV3-1; the D is unclear. From germline, CDR1 is LGHDT and CDR2 YNNKEL (reference sequence). The CDR3 totals 13 residues. The V end was cut by 2 bases, the J end by 4 bases, with 7 bases between. The CDR3 nucleotides are TGTGCCAGCAGCCAACGCGAGGCAGATACGCAGTATTTT. Amino acids: CASSQREADTQYF.

This clonotype was seen only a few times. The chain couples TRBV7-2 to TRBJ2-7, with D maybe TRBD2 (5 bases). The CDR3 consists of 13 residues. Trimming stripped 5 bases from V and 7 bases from J, with 15 bases between. Germline loops: CDR1 SGHTA, CDR2 FQGNSA. CDR3 bases: TGTGCCAGCAGCCCCCGGGCAGCGGAGGAGCAGTACTTC. This sequence encodes CASSPRAAEEQYF.

The sample holds many counts of this clonotype. In DNA, the CDR3 is TGCGCCAGCAGCTTGGCGAACACCGGGGAGCTGTTTTTT. This encodes CASSLANTGELFF. This rearrangement joins TRBV5-1 to TRBJ2-2, with D unresolved. This CDR3 is built from 13 residues. Deletions cut 0 bases from V and 0 bases from J, with 0 bases between. CDR1 and CDR2 from the germline V gene are SGHRS and YFSETQ.

The chain couples TRBV25-1 to TRBJ2-7; the D gene is possibly TRBD1 (5 bases). V lost 4 bases and J lost 2, with 12 bases in between. The CDR3 has 14 residues. Germline values: CDR1 MGHDK, CDR2 SYGVNS. CDR3 bases: TGTGCCAGCAGTGTCCAGGGCAGTACCTACGAGCAGTACTTC. This sequence encodes CASSVQGSTYEQYF.

The chain has TRBV5-4 and TRBJ1-2, with D unclear. Germline V CDR1 and CDR2: SGHNT, YYREEE (reference sequence). The CDR3 runs 15 residues. The V end was cut by 4 bases, the J end by 8 bases, with 21 bases between. CDR3 sequence: CASSPNLGDRGGYTF. CDR3 sequence (DNA): TGTGCCAGCAGCCCCAATTTGGGAGACCGTGGGGGCTACACCTTC.

V gene TRBV4-3 combines with J gene TRBJ2-1, with D perhaps matching TRBD1 (6 bases). The length of the CDR3 is 17 residues. Germline V CDR1 and CDR2: LGHNA, YSLEER. Trimming removed 0 bases from V and 3 bases from J, with 15 bases in between. This CDR3 is CASSQEAWGHYYNEQFF. For the CDR3, the DNA is TGCGCCAGCAGCCAAGAAGCGTGGGGACACTACTACAATGAGCAGTTCTTC.

There are a few counts of this clonotype. The genes are TRBV11-3 and TRBJ2-1; the D is unclear. V was pared by 2 bases and J by 5 bases, with 7 bases between. Germline CDR1 SGHNT, CDR2 YENEEA. The CDR3 consists of 13 residues. The CDR3 loop is CASSLSENNEQFF. In DNA, the CDR3 is TGTGCCAGCAGCTTATCAGAAAACAATGAGCAGTTCTTC. The whole variable domain, filled in from reference TRBV11-3 and TRBJ2-1, reads EAGVVQSPRYKIIEKKQPVAFWCNPISGHNTLYWYLQNLGQGPELLIRYENEEAVDDSQLPKDRFSAERLKGVDSTLKIQPAELGDSAVYLCASSLSENNEQFFGPGTRLTVL.

V usage is TRBV3-1 and J usage is TRBJ2-7; 8 bases are a match to TRBD1. The J segment lost 0 bases and the V segment lost 3 bases, leaving 4 bases of the junction unmatched. This CDR3 is built from 15 residues. The germline V gene encodes CDR1 LGHDT and CDR2 YNNKEL (reference sequence). CDR3 sequence reads: CASSQSGTGSYEQYF. The CDR3 coding sequence is TGTGCCAGCAGCCAGTCCGGGACAGGCTCCTACGAGCAGTACTTC.

This clonotype was observed a few times. The rearrangement uses TRBV29-1 and TRBJ1-1; no firm D call. V shed 5 bases and J shed 5 bases, with 12 bases lying between them. Per germline, CDR1 SQVTM and CDR2 ANQGSEA. The CDR3 is 12 residues long. The CDR3 is CSVLSLRTEAFF. Written as DNA, the CDR3 is TGCAGCGTTCTGTCGTTGCGGACTGAAGCTTTCTTT.

This clonotype was recorded a few times. This sequence joins TRBV4-1 and TRBJ1-1; D is uncertain. V was cut by 2 bases and J by 4 bases, with 11 bases left in between. The CDR3 totals 14 residues. Germline CDR1 reads MGHRA; CDR2 reads YSYEKL. CDR3 protein: CASSQRECCTEAFF. The DNA of the CDR3 is TGCGCCAGCAGCCAAAGGGAGTGTTGCACTGAAGCTTTCTTT.

The V call is TRBV10-3, the J call TRBJ2-3; unclear D gene. Germline V CDR1 and CDR2: ENHRY, SYGVKD. The CDR3 extends over 12 amino acids. The V end was cut by 3 bases, the J end by 2 bases, with 3 bases between. The CDR3 protein is CAISDYTDTQYF. Written as DNA, the CDR3 is TGTGCCATCAGTGACTACACAGATACGCAGTATTTT.

Of note for this clonotype: Mismatch with germline at one junction end may stem from a read error. This rearrangement joins TRBV7-9 to TRBJ1-4, with D unclear. Germline V gene data show CDR1 as SEHNR and CDR2 as FQNEAQ (reference sequence). This CDR3 spans 14 amino acids. In DNA form, the CDR3 reads TGTGCCAGCAGCTTAGATGACTTCTTGGATTCCTGTCGGTTT. Translating gives CASSLDDFLDSCRF.

V usage is TRBV29-1 and J usage is TRBJ2-6; no firm D call. V was cut by 5 bases and J by 0 bases, with 11 bases left in between. The length of the CDR3 is 15 residues. Per the germline V gene, CDR1 is SQVTM and CDR2 is ANQGSEA. The CDR3 DNA is TGCAGCGTTCCCGGGCCCAGCTCTGGGGCCAACGTCCTGACTTTC. Translation gives CSVPGPSSGANVLTF.

This clonotype was seen only a few times. This chain connects TRBV12-3 or TRBV12-4 to TRBJ1-2, with 8 nucleotides matching TRBD1. The CDR3 is made up of 13 amino acids. Trimming cost V 3 bases and J 8 bases; bases outside gene matches: 5. The CDR3 bases are TGTGCCAGCAGTTTCGGACAGGGTGAAGGCTACACCTTC. It codes for CASSFGQGEGYTF.

V is TRBV12-3 or TRBV12-4 and J is TRBJ1-4; D perhaps matches TRBD1 (6 bases). V was cut by 4 bases and J by 4 bases, with 7 bases left in between. There are 13 residues in the CDR3. For the CDR3, the DNA is TGTGCCAGCAGTTCCAGGGGTAATGAAAAACTGTTTTTT. Amino acid sequence: CASSSRGNEKLFF.

This chain joins TRBV7-9 and TRBJ1-2, with D unclear. The ends were cut back, 4 bases at V and 8 bases at J, with 14 bases in the middle. CDR1 is SEHNR, CDR2 FQNEAQ, per germline (reference sequence). The CDR3 runs 13 residues. CDR3 in DNA: TGTGCCAGCAGCTGGACGGGGTCCTCGGGCTACACCTTC. Protein product: CASSWTGSSGYTF.

Only a few counts were recorded for this clonotype. The chain combines TRBV7-9 with TRBJ1-4; no clear D. Germline CDR1 reads SEHNR; CDR2 reads FQNEAQ (reference sequence). Deletions cut 3 bases from V and 7 bases from J, with 12 bases between. The CDR3 runs 14 residues. CDR3 nucleotide sequence: TGTGCCAGCAGCTTGTGGGGAACTGGTGAAAAACTGTTTTTT. Amino acids: CASSLWGTGEKLFF.

The rearrangement uses TRBV6-5 and TRBJ2-3; 8 bases agree with TRBD1. V lost 6 bases and J lost 4; bases outside the gene matches: 6. The germline gives CDR1 MNHEY, CDR2 SVGAGI. The CDR3 extends over 14 amino acids. CDR3 bases: TGTGCCAGCAGGCAGACAGGGGTTGCAGATACGCAGTATTTT. Protein sequence: CASRQTGVADTQYF.

This clonotype has a handful of counts. The V gene is TRBV5-1, the J gene TRBJ2-3; D is tentatively TRBD1 or TRBD2 (5 bases each). The V and J ends lost 1 base and 9 bases respectively, with 12 bases between them. Germline CDR1 and CDR2: SGHRS and YFSETQ. The CDR3 runs 13 residues. This CDR3 is CASSLSVGDTQYF. For the CDR3, the DNA is TGCGCCAGCAGCTTGTCGGTCGGGGACACGCAGTATTTT.

This clonotype was detected a few times. J is TRBJ1-3 and V is TRBV6-2 or TRBV6-3; possible D gene TRBD1, 5 bases. CDR1 MNHEY and CDR2 SVGEGT come from the germline V gene. This CDR3 has 15 residues. Trimming stripped 8 bases from V and 0 bases from J, with 14 bases between. This CDR3 is CASRDGKLSGNTIYF. The CDR3 coding sequence is TGTGCCAGCCGGGACGGCAAGCTCTCTGGAAACACCATATATTTT.

A few counts support this clonotype. This chain links TRBV4-2 with TRBJ2-5; no reliable D call. Deletions cut 4 bases from V and 4 bases from J, with 16 bases between. The germline V gene encodes CDR1 LGHNA and CDR2 YNFKEQ. This CDR3 comprises 15 residues. The CDR3 spells CASSPSMGSTETQYF. CDR3 DNA sequence: TGTGCCAGCAGCCCCTCGATGGGGTCTACAGAGACCCAGTACTTC.

V and J are TRBV12-3 or TRBV12-4 and TRBJ2-5; D is possibly TRBD1 or TRBD2 (5 bases each). This CDR3 region has 13 residues. The V gene lost 6 bases and the J gene lost 7 bases, with 15 bases spanning the gap. In DNA form, the CDR3 reads TGTGCCAGCAGCCCGGGGCTCAGTGGGACCCAGTACTTC. Amino acid sequence: CASSPGLSGTQYF.

This chain uses TRBV7-9 with TRBJ1-2; D gene ambiguous. Trimming shortened V by 5 bases and J by 2 bases, and 15 bases separated the two germline ends. The CDR3 extends over 15 amino acids. Germline V gives CDR1 SEHNR, CDR2 FQNEAQ (reference sequence). CDR3 residues: CASSNSGYRNYGYTF. DNA for the CDR3: TGTGCCAGCAGCAACTCGGGGTACAGAAACTATGGCTACACCTTC.

The chain couples TRBV7-9 to TRBJ1-6; no clear D gene. CDR1 is SEHNR, CDR2 FQNEAQ, per germline (reference sequence). The CDR3 covers 12 residues. With 1 base removed from V and 9 bases from J, the gap between germline ends came to 4 bases. The CDR3 nucleotides are TGTGCCAGCAGCTTAGAAGCTTCACCCCTCCACTTT. This translates into CASSLEASPLHF.

The chain has TRBV10-3 and TRBJ1-3; 7 bases agree with TRBD1. With V trimmed by 2 bases and J by 6 bases, 7 bases remained unmatched. The CDR3 consists of 15 residues. Germline V gene lookup returns CDR1 ENHRY and CDR2 SYGVKD. The CDR3 region is CAISETRQGKNTIYF. The CDR3 DNA follows: TGTGCCATCAGTGAGACGAGACAGGGAAAAAACACCATATATTTT.

This chain joins TRBV20-1 and TRBJ1-4; unclear D gene. Germline CDR1 and CDR2: DFQATT and SNEGSKA (reference sequence). V was shortened by 2 bases and J by 7 bases, with 14 bases between the two germline ends. CDR3 length: 14 residues. As DNA, the CDR3 is TGCAGTGCTAGAACTCCGGCGGGGAGTGAAAAACTGTTTTTT. As protein: CSARTPAGSEKLFF.